The 24 T cell receptor beta chains reported below all come from one sample, sequenced in a study of blood T cell repertoires in COVID-19. Here immunoSEQ multiplex PCR was the method, and the copy in TCRdb shows in-frame clones only, minus some. In the table there are 250,000 to 300,000 clones, roughly nine tenths of which are singletons. The specimen sequenced was PBMCs or T cells enriched from blood (not recorded which). The source of these receptors is a human donor in a cohort exposed to, infected with or recovered from COVID-19 (not recorded which). The donor label of this sample is uncertain.

The CDR3 loop is CASSSGGTEAFF. In nucleotides, the CDR3 is TGTGCCAGCAGCTCCGGGGGGACTGAAGCTTTCTTT. The rearrangement uses TRBV11-3 and TRBJ1-1, with D tentatively TRBD1 (5 bases). Germline CDR1 is SGHNT and CDR2 is YENEEA. This CDR3 spans 12 amino acids. Trimming took 4 bases from V and 5 from J, leaving 8 bases between them. Based on the CDR3 plus reference TRBV11-3 and TRBJ1-1, the full variable domain is EAGVVQSPRYKIIEKKQPVAFWCNPISGHNTLYWYLQNLGQGPELLIRYENEEAVDDSQLPKDRFSAERLKGVDSTLKIQPAELGDSAVYLCASSSGGTEAFFGQGTRLTVV.

This chain connects TRBV9 to TRBJ2-5; maybe TRBD2 (5 bases). V lost 4 bases and J 2 bases, leaving 12 bases between the germline ends. CDR1 SGDLS and CDR2 YYNGEE come from the germline V gene. CDR3 length: 14 amino acids. The CDR3 protein is CASSPPGIQETQYF. CDR3 nucleotide sequence: TGTGCCAGCAGCCCGCCCGGGATACAAGAGACCCAGTACTTC.

V and J are TRBV3-1 (or the pseudogene TRBV3-2) and TRBJ1-3; D ambiguous. Trimming left V 0 bases short and J 16 bases short, with 28 bases between. Germline V gene data show CDR1 as LGHDT and CDR2 as YNNKEL (reference sequence). The CDR3 contains 17 residues. The CDR3 loop is CASSQDRVRVEPLVIYF. DNA of the CDR3: TGTGCCAGCAGCCAAGATCGGGTTCGAGTCGAACCCCTAGTTATCTATTTT.

The chain uses TRBV6-5 and TRBJ1-5; TRBD1 matches at 9 bases. The CDR3 loop spans 15 amino acids. Losses at the gene ends were 6 bases for V and 3 bases for J; bases not matched to a gene: 6. CDR1 and CDR2 from the germline V gene are MNHEY and SVGAGI. The CDR3 here is CASRETGGFNQPQHF. The CDR3 region has the DNA TGTGCCAGCAGGGAGACAGGGGGTTTCAATCAGCCCCAGCATTTT.

This sequence joins TRBV3-1 (or the pseudogene TRBV3-2) and TRBJ1-1; TRBD1 matches at 7 bases. V was clipped by 4 bases and J by 5 bases; unmatched bases: 13. The CDR3 has 16 residues. CDR1 is LGHDT, CDR2 YNNKEL, per germline (reference sequence). This CDR3 reads CASSLMTGPIRTEAFF. In DNA, the CDR3 is TGTGCCAGCAGCCTCATGACAGGGCCGATAAGGACTGAAGCTTTCTTT.

This chain connects TRBV5-1 to TRBJ2-3; 10 bases map to TRBD2. The V segment lost 0 bases and the J segment 5 bases; nucleotides outside the gene matches: 12. Looked up from germline, CDR1 is SGHRS and CDR2 is YFSETQ. The CDR3 is made up of 18 amino acids. CDR3: CASSLGRAAGGHGDTQYF. CDR3 DNA: TGCGCCAGCAGCTTGGGGAGAGCAGCGGGGGGGCATGGAGATACGCAGTATTTT.

J is TRBJ2-2 and V is TRBV4-3; TRBD1 aligns across 10 bases. The trim removed 3 bases at V and 7 bases at J, leaving 8 bases unmatched. Germline V gene data show CDR1 as LGHNA and CDR2 as YSLEER. CDR3 length equals 16 residues. CDR3 in amino acids: CASSQARTGGFGELFF. The CDR3 DNA is TGCGCCAGCAGCCAGGCCCGGACAGGGGGTTTCGGGGAGCTGTTTTTT.

In this sample, this clone turned up once. This chain joins TRBV6-2 or TRBV6-3 and TRBJ2-7; D ambiguous. The V end was cut by 2 bases, the J end by 1 base, with 12 bases between. The CDR3 is 15 residues long. The germline gives CDR1 MNHEY, CDR2 SVGEGT. The CDR3 DNA sequence: TGTGCCAGCAGTTACGTATCCCGCAGATCCTACGAGCAGTACTTC. It specifies CASSYVSRRSYEQYF.

The table lists this clone with a few counts. The chain carries TRBV5-6 and TRBJ1-2, with 9 bases identical to TRBD1. Germline-derived CDR1 and CDR2 are SGHDT and YYEEEE. CDR3 length: 14 amino acids. With V trimmed by 5 bases and J by 2 bases, 4 bases remained unmatched. The CDR3 nucleotides read TGTGCCAGCAGTCTAACAGGGGGCAACTATGGCTACACCTTC. This sequence encodes CASSLTGGNYGYTF.

V gene TRBV2 combines with J gene TRBJ1-2; possibly TRBD1 for D (5 bases). CDR3 size: 14 residues. The V gene's germline CDR1 is SNHLY and CDR2 FYNNEI. Between the trimmed V and J ends, which lost 3 bases and 4 bases, there was a span of 12 bases. Here the CDR3 reads CASSDRQGVYGYTF. The DNA for the CDR3 is TGTGCCAGCAGTGATCGGCAGGGCGTCTATGGCTACACCTTC. The variable domain in full, with the rest retrieved from reference TRBV2 and TRBJ1-2, is EPEVTQTPSHQVTQMGQEVILRCVPISNHLYFYWYRQILGQKVEFLVSFYNNEISEKSEIFDDQFSVERPDGSNFTLKIRSTKLEDSAMYFCASSDRQGVYGYTFGSGTRLTVV.

V and J are TRBV19 and TRBJ1-5; 7 bases map to TRBD1. V shed 3 bases and J 1 base; nucleotides not matched to a gene: 9. CDR1 LNHDA and CDR2 SQIVND come from the germline V gene (reference sequence). The CDR3 consists of 17 residues. The CDR3 loop reads CASSIISGQDSNQPQHF. CDR3 nucleotides: TGTGCCAGTAGTATCATTAGTGGACAGGACAGCAATCAGCCCCAGCATTTT.

The V gene is TRBV29-1, the J gene TRBJ1-4; D gene unclear. Trimming left V 8 bases short and J 6 bases short, with 13 bases between. Germline V lookup: CDR1 SQVTM, CDR2 ANQGSEA. CDR3 length equals 12 residues. The CDR3 DNA reads as TGCAGCTATTCTGGAGGAGATGAAAAACTGTTTTTT. Residues: CSYSGGDEKLFF.

The chain uses TRBV5-1 and TRBJ1-6; the D gene is possibly TRBD1 (5 bases). V lost 4 bases, J lost 8 bases, and 10 bases lay in between. The CDR3 is 13 residues long. CDR1 SGHRS and CDR2 YFSETQ come from the germline V gene. The CDR3 DNA is TGCGCCAGCAGCACAAAGACAGATTCACCCCTCCACTTT. Its protein is CASSTKTDSPLHF. Based on the CDR3 plus reference TRBV5-1 and TRBJ1-6, the full variable domain is KAGVTQTPRYLIKTRGQQVTLSCSPISGHRSVSWYQQTPGQGLQFLFEYFSETQRNKGNFPGRFSGRQFSNSRSEMNVSTLELGDSALYLCASSTKTDSPLHFGNGTRLTVT.

This clone was recorded a few times. The chain links TRBV5-1 to TRBJ1-3, with a weak D call TRBD1 (6 bases). The CDR3 has 15 amino acids. CDR1 and CDR2 (germline): SGHRS, YFSETQ. V was pared by 7 bases and J by 0 bases, with 14 bases between. This chain's CDR3 is CASPRGAHSGNTIYF. CDR3 nucleotides: TGCGCCAGCCCGCGGGGGGCCCACTCTGGAAACACCATATATTTT.

V usage is TRBV21-1 and J usage is TRBJ1-5. TRBV21-1 is a pseudogene. This CDR3 has 13 residues. This CDR3 reads CASSKDRGQPQHF. DNA for the CDR3: TGTGCCAGCAGCAAAGATCGGGGGCAGCCCCAGCATTTT.

The V call is TRBV19, the J call TRBJ2-2; D is possibly TRBD1 (6 bases). Germline loops: CDR1 LNHDA, CDR2 SQIVND (reference sequence). V lost 5 bases and J 2 bases, leaving 21 bases between the germline ends. The CDR3 length is 18 residues. CDR3: CASSFSTGLAVNTGELFF. Here the CDR3 DNA reads TGTGCCAGTAGTTTTTCGACAGGACTCGCCGTTAACACCGGGGAGCTGTTTTTT.

The chain has TRBV10-2 and TRBJ2-7; TRBD2 might be the D (5 bases). The CDR3 sequence is 15 residues long. Trimming took 7 bases from V and 4 from J, leaving 20 bases between them. CDR1 is WSHSY, CDR2 SAAADI, per germline. The CDR3 here is CASTPSSAAIYEQYF. The CDR3 coding sequence is TGCGCCAGCACCCCGAGTAGCGCGGCGATTTACGAGCAGTACTTC.

This clone has more than one count but fewer than ten. Here the CDR3 DNA reads TGTGCCAGCAGTTACGGCGGCAGGGTATCAACCTACGAGCAGTACTTC. This translates into CASSYGGRVSTYEQYF. The rearrangement uses TRBV6-2 or TRBV6-3 and TRBJ2-7; possible D gene TRBD1, 5 bases. Trimming left V 2 bases short and J 2 bases short, with 16 bases between. CDR3 length equals 16 residues. Germline assignment: CDR1 MNHEY and CDR2 SVGEGT.

This clone came up once. The chain combines TRBV6-5 with TRBJ1-5; 7 positions agree with TRBD1. This CDR3 contains 14 residues. Trimming took 7 bases from V and 0 from J; bases not matched to a gene: 3. CDR1 MNHEY and CDR2 SVGAGI come from the germline V gene. The CDR3 reads CASTDRDSNQPQHF. CDR3 coding DNA: TGTGCCAGCACCGACAGGGATAGCAATCAGCCCCAGCATTTT.

J is TRBJ2-1 and V is TRBV3-1 (or the pseudogene TRBV3-2), with TRBD2 matching over 11 bases. Per the germline V gene, CDR1 is LGHDT and CDR2 is YNNKEL (reference sequence). V shed 6 bases, J shed 9 bases, and the junction held 7 bases outside the gene matches. The CDR3 sequence is 14 residues long. The CDR3 DNA sequence: TGTGCCAGCAGGAGCATGCTAGCGGGGGGTGAGCAGTTCTTC. This sequence encodes CASRSMLAGGEQFF.

The rearrangement links TRBV7-3 to TRBJ1-1; 8 bases are shared with TRBD1. CDR3 size: 15 residues. Trimming at V came to 6 bases and at J to 5 bases, leaving 11 bases not matched to a gene. The germline V gene encodes CDR1 SGHTA and CDR2 FQGTGA. CDR3 amino acids: CASSRTQGARTEAFF. CDR3 nucleotides: TGTGCCAGCAGTCGGACCCAGGGGGCAAGGACTGAAGCTTTCTTT.

This clone occurred once. The V gene is TRBV7-9, the J gene TRBJ1-1; D may be TRBD1 (5 bases). The CDR3 spans 16 residues. Deletions cut 3 bases from V and 5 bases from J, with 19 bases between. Looked up from germline, CDR1 is SEHNR and CDR2 is FQNEAQ (reference sequence). This chain's CDR3 is CASSFRVRGRRTEAFF. CDR3 nucleotides: TGTGCCAGCAGCTTTCGCGTCCGGGGGAGGCGGACTGAAGCTTTCTTT. The entire variable domain, with the rest obtained from reference TRBV7-9 and TRBJ1-1, is as follows: DTGVSQNPRHKITKRGQNVTFRCDPISEHNRLYWYRQTLGQGPEFLTYFQNEAQLEKSRLLSDRFSAERPKGSFSTLEIQRTEQGDSAMYLCASSFRVRGRRTEAFFGQGTRLTVV.

V usage is TRBV27 and J usage is TRBJ1-6; TRBD1 aligns across 10 bases. The germline V gene encodes CDR1 MNHEY and CDR2 SMNVEV (reference sequence). V was clipped by 11 bases and J by 7 bases; unmatched bases: 8. The CDR3 is 14 residues long. The DNA for the CDR3 is TGTGCCTCAGCCCGGGACAGGGGAAATTCACCCCTCCACTTT. Its translation: CASARDRGNSPLHF.

The V gene is TRBV5-6, the J gene TRBJ1-6; D is unclear. Trimming removed 4 bases from V and 8 bases from J, with 10 bases in between. Germline assignment: CDR1 SGHDT and CDR2 YYEEEE. The CDR3 consists of 13 residues. This CDR3 reads CASSLQNDSPLHF. The CDR3 DNA reads as TGTGCCAGCAGCCTACAGAATGATTCACCCCTCCACTTT.